The 26 T cell receptor beta chains below come from one sample, sequenced in a study of early T cells in non-severe SARS-CoV-2 infection. TCRdb called the 5' RACE reads again in MiXCR, with one record for every CDR3 protein. In the table there are roughly 80,000 distinct CDR3 sequences, approximately 10% of which are singletons. The sequences come from whole blood, collected at baseline. These TCRs come from an adult who was a healthcare worker with PCR-confirmed SARS-CoV-2 infection or an uninfected control (not recorded which).

J is TRBJ1-5 and V is TRBV7-2; D remains unclear. The CDR3 length is 14 residues. Between the trimmed V and J ends, which lost 2 bases and 4 bases, there was a span of 9 bases. From germline, CDR1 is SGHTA and CDR2 FQGNSA. CDR3 loop: CASSLRLHNQPQHF. Written as DNA, the CDR3 is TGTGCCAGCAGCTTACGACTTCATAATCAGCCCCAGCATTTT.

The sample holds a few counts of this clonotype. CDR3 region: CASSPTGEAYNEQFF. The CDR3 region has the DNA TGTGCCAGCAGCCCGACAGGGGAAGCCTACAATGAGCAGTTCTTC. V and J are TRBV3-1 and TRBJ2-1; 8 positions match TRBD1. There are 15 residues in the CDR3. Germline loops: CDR1 LGHDT, CDR2 YNNKEL (reference sequence). Germline trimming cut 4 bases from V and 2 bases from J; bases unmatched to any gene: 4.

This clonotype showed up just a few times. This chain links TRBV3-1 with TRBJ2-5; no reliable D call. Germline loops: CDR1 LGHDT, CDR2 YNNKEL (reference sequence). V lost 7 bases to trimming and J lost 2 bases, with 14 bases between them. CDR3 length: 14 amino acids. The CDR3 coding sequence is TGTGCCAGCACCTTTAAGGGTCGACAAGAGACCCAGTACTTC. Amino acids: CASTFKGRQETQYF.

Remarks on this clonotype: This may come from a read error, since a much larger clone is one base off. The chain links TRBV5-1 to TRBJ1-5; 8 positions match TRBD1. Germline loops: CDR1 SGHRS, CDR2 YFSETQ. The CDR3 contains 15 residues. The CDR3 DNA follows: TGCGCCAGCAGTTTGACAGGGGACCGCAATCAGCCCCGGCATTTT. It yields the protein CASSLTGDRNQPRHF.

This clonotype was counted ten times or more. The chain recombines TRBV20-1 with TRBJ2-3; no clear D. The CDR3 is 10 residues long. Germline lookup yields CDR1 DFQATT and CDR2 SNEGSKA (reference sequence). V was clipped by 6 bases and J by 2 bases, with 3 bases between them. This chain's CDR3 is CSAATDTQYF. The CDR3 DNA is TGCAGTGCAGCCACAGATACGCAGTATTTT.

The gene calls are TRBV20-1 and TRBJ1-3; D is uncertain. With 3 bases removed from V and 0 bases from J, the gap between germline ends came to 12 bases. Per germline, CDR1 DFQATT and CDR2 SNEGSKA (reference sequence). The CDR3 covers 15 residues. CDR3 DNA sequence: TGCAGTGCTAGGCCCCAGTCAAGCTCTGGAAACACCATATATTTT. Amino acid sequence: CSARPQSSSGNTIYF.

The V and J genes are TRBV28 and TRBJ2-7; D is undetermined. The ends were cut back, 5 bases at V and 2 bases at J, with 7 bases in the middle. Germline V lookup: CDR1 MDHEN, CDR2 SYDVKM. The CDR3 is 12 residues long. The CDR3 DNA is TGTGCCAGCAGTGTCGGGCCCTACGAGCAGTACTTC. It translates to CASSVGPYEQYF.

In its sample, this clonotype was seen a few times. The DNA of the CDR3 is TGTGCCAGCACCCCAGGGACCGGGGAGCTGTTTTTT. Its protein is CASTPGTGELFF. The V call is TRBV6-5, the J call TRBJ2-2, with D possibly matching TRBD1 (5 bases). Germline CDR1 and CDR2: MNHEY and SVGAGI. Trimming shortened V by 7 bases and J by 5 bases, and 8 bases separated the two germline ends. This CDR3 has 12 amino acids.

The J gene is TRBJ2-1, the V gene TRBV12-3 or TRBV12-4; possible D gene TRBD1, 6 bases. CDR3 size: 15 residues. Trimming took 5 bases from V and 5 from J, leaving 16 bases between them. CDR3 protein: CASSPALGGNNEQFF. CDR3 bases: TGTGCCAGCAGTCCTGCGCTAGGGGGTAACAATGAGCAGTTCTTC.

This clonotype was found many times. V and J are TRBV20-1 and TRBJ2-7, with a tentative D call TRBD1 (5 bases). The V end lost 3 bases, the J end lost 3 bases, and 18 bases lay between the germline ends. The CDR3 loop spans 15 amino acids. Germline V lookup: CDR1 DFQATT, CDR2 SNEGSKA (reference sequence). The chain's CDR3 is CSARDTLRQIYEQYF. The CDR3 DNA reads as TGCAGTGCTAGGGACACCCTGAGACAGATCTACGAGCAGTACTTC.

This clonotype was counted at least ten times. The V call is TRBV2, the J call TRBJ2-3; tentatively, D is TRBD2 (5 bases). Germline V gives CDR1 SNHLY, CDR2 FYNNEI. Trimming took 6 bases from V and 2 from J, leaving 12 bases between them. This CDR3 is built from 14 residues. The CDR3 loop is CASRGWGATDTQYF. The CDR3 nucleotides are TGTGCCAGCAGGGGGTGGGGAGCCACAGATACGCAGTATTTT.

This clonotype was counted many times. This chain joins TRBV5-1 and TRBJ2-5; 8 positions match TRBD2. CDR3 length: 15 residues. Germline CDR1 is SGHRS and CDR2 is YFSETQ. The V segment lost 1 base and the J segment 2 bases; nucleotides outside the gene matches: 4. This chain's CDR3 is CASSLLASGQETQYF. The DNA of the CDR3 is TGCGCCAGCAGCTTGCTGGCTAGCGGGCAAGAGACCCAGTACTTC.

The rearrangement joins TRBV6-4 to TRBJ1-5, with 9 positions matching TRBD1. The trim removed 8 bases at V and 5 bases at J, leaving 10 bases unmatched. Germline lookup yields CDR1 MRHNA and CDR2 SNTAGT. The CDR3 runs to 15 residues. In DNA, the CDR3 is TGTGCCAGCCAAGGGGGGGACAGGGCGGATCAGCCCCAGCATTTT. It translates to CASQGGDRADQPQHF.

This clonotype was seen a few times. V and J are TRBV29-1 and TRBJ2-3; D may be TRBD2 (6 bases). Trimming took 3 bases from V and 1 from J, leaving 23 bases between them. The CDR3 spans 18 residues. Germline CDR1 SQVTM, CDR2 ANQGSEA. The CDR3: CSVEGPLGHGGRTDTQYF. CDR3 nucleotides: TGCAGCGTTGAGGGTCCGTTGGGCCACGGGGGACGCACAGATACGCAGTATTTT.

This clonotype was observed at least ten times. The chain links TRBV29-1 to TRBJ2-3; D uncertain. This CDR3 spans 13 amino acids. Trimming cost V 4 bases and J 4 bases, with 12 bases left between them. CDR1 is SQVTM and CDR2 is ANQGSEA in the germline V gene. CDR3 sequence (DNA): TGCAGCGTTGCGCAGGTTGTGGCAGATACGCAGTATTTT. Its protein product is CSVAQVVADTQYF.

This clonotype was picked up a small number of times. This chain links TRBV20-1 with TRBJ2-6; D is undetermined. Trimming pared 5 bases from V and 0 bases from J, leaving 5 bases between. The CDR3 consists of 13 residues. The germline V gene has CDR1 DFQATT and CDR2 SNEGSKA (reference sequence). CDR3 region: CSAYVSGANVLTF. The CDR3 DNA is TGCAGTGCTTATGTCTCTGGGGCCAACGTCCTGACTTTC.

The chain combines TRBV29-1 with TRBJ1-4; D call uncertain. This CDR3 contains 12 residues. Deletions cut 4 bases from V and 2 bases from J, with 5 bases between. The germline CDR1 and CDR2 sequences are SQVTM and ANQGSEA. CDR3 DNA sequence: TGCAGCGTTGGTGGGACTAATGAAAAACTGTTTTTT. This gives the protein CSVGGTNEKLFF.

Many counts were recorded for this clonotype. The chain employs TRBV7-9 and TRBJ2-7; the D gene is possibly TRBD1 (5 bases). The CDR3 runs 16 residues. From germline, CDR1 is SEHNR and CDR2 FQNEAQ (reference sequence). Trimming removed 2 bases from V and 5 bases from J, with 19 bases in between. In DNA form, the CDR3 reads TGTGCCAGCAGCTTATGGGGTCAGGGCCGTGAGGACGAGCAGTACTTC. Its translation: CASSLWGQGREDEQYF.

In this sample, this clonotype turned up many times. The chain carries TRBV9 and TRBJ1-4; 9 bases fit TRBD1. With 2 bases clipped from V and 8 bases from J, the junction kept 10 bases outside the gene matches. Germline V gene sequence: CDR1 SGDLS, CDR2 YYNGEE. CDR3 length: 16 residues. CDR3: CASSVRPGQGTEKLFF. The CDR3 DNA is TGTGCCAGCAGCGTCCGACCGGGACAGGGAACGGAAAAACTGTTTTTT.

This clonotype has ten or more counts. This chain connects TRBV12-3 or TRBV12-4 to TRBJ2-5; D perhaps matches TRBD2 (7 bases). V was shortened by 4 bases and J by 5 bases, with 11 bases between the two germline ends. This CDR3 spans 13 amino acids. The CDR3 is CASSYGGAETQYF. The CDR3 region has the DNA TGTGCCAGCAGTTATGGGGGGGCGGAGACCCAGTACTTC.

This clonotype was picked up a small number of times. The chain combines TRBV2 with TRBJ1-6; perhaps TRBD1 as D (5 bases). V shed 8 bases and J shed 7 bases, with 9 bases lying between them. This CDR3 is 12 amino acids long. Looked up from germline, CDR1 is SNHLY and CDR2 is FYNNEI. The CDR3 region has the DNA TGTGCCAGCTACGCAGGGAATTCACCCCTCCACTTT. Residues: CASYAGNSPLHF.

V and J are TRBV28 and TRBJ1-1; no definite D call. Germline CDR1 and CDR2: MDHEN and SYDVKM. The CDR3 consists of 18 residues. V was shortened by 5 bases and J by 1 base, with 23 bases between the two germline ends. The CDR3 spells CASSPPPPYVGKNTEAFF. In DNA, the CDR3 is TGTGCCAGCAGTCCCCCTCCTCCCTATGTTGGAAAGAACACTGAAGCTTTCTTT.

The chain has TRBV28 and TRBJ2-1; TRBD1 agrees at 7 bases. This CDR3 region has 13 residues. J gave up 8 bases and V 3 bases, and 4 bases lay outside the gene matches. CDR1 and CDR2 (germline): MDHEN, SYDVKM. The CDR3 reads CASSLTGSDEQFF. The DNA of the CDR3 is TGTGCCAGCAGTTTGACAGGGTCGGATGAGCAGTTCTTC.

The chain recombines TRBV2 with TRBJ2-1; D possibly corresponds to TRBD1 (6 bases). This CDR3 contains 13 residues. Germline V CDR1 and CDR2: SNHLY, FYNNEI. V was trimmed by 8 bases and J by 6 bases, leaving 14 bases between them. This chain's CDR3 is CASSRLQGNEQFF. The CDR3, as DNA: TGTGCCAGCTCTCGGCTACAGGGCAATGAGCAGTTCTTC.

This clonotype was observed at least ten times. V is TRBV11-1 and J is TRBJ2-1; D may be TRBD2 (5 bases). V dropped 4 bases and J dropped 5 bases, with 21 bases sitting between them. This CDR3 contains 17 residues. Germline CDR1 and CDR2: SGHAT and FQDESV (reference sequence). The CDR3: CASSSRAGREIHNEQFF. CDR3 nucleotide sequence: TGTGCCAGCAGCTCCCGGGCGGGTAGGGAGATACACAATGAGCAGTTCTTC. Complete variable domain (other parts from reference TRBV11-1 and TRBJ2-1): EAEVAQSPRYKITEKSQAVAFWCDPISGHATLYWYRQILGQGPELLVQFQDESVVDDSQLPKDRFSAERLKGVDSTLKIQPAELGDSAMYLCASSSRAGREIHNEQFFGPGTRLTVL.

This clonotype was picked up many times. The chain joins TRBV5-1 to TRBJ1-5; weak D call: TRBD1 (5 bases). V lost 0 bases, J lost 4 bases, and 11 bases lay in between. Germline assignment: CDR1 SGHRS and CDR2 YFSETQ. The CDR3 loop spans 15 amino acids. This CDR3 is CASSLGTSQNQPQHF. The CDR3 region has the DNA TGCGCCAGCAGCTTGGGGACAAGTCAGAATCAGCCCCAGCATTTT.